Listed here are 20 T cell receptor beta chains from one sample, sequenced in a study of post-analysis software for immune sequencing data. Which antigens these TCRs recognize remains unknown. Every TCR beta cDNA library bore unique molecular identifiers. TCRdb re-analysed the PCR reads in MiXCR, keeping a single row per CDR3 protein. The sample includes approximately 630,000 distinct CDR3 sequences, 59% of them seen just once. Findings of the study overall: In patients, roughly five TRBV segments were more frequent than in controls, with TRBV5-6, TRBV5-1 and TRBV20-1 among them.

The sequenced material came from blood. The receptor set was obtained from a girl aged 2 to 9 with multiple sclerosis.

This clonotype showed up just a few times. V is TRBV7-9 and J is TRBJ2-6; D gene ambiguous. The CDR3 has 16 residues. Looked up from germline, CDR1 is SEHNR and CDR2 is FQNEAQ (reference sequence). Trimming left V 3 bases short and J 4 bases short, with 13 bases between. The CDR3, as DNA: TGTGCCAGCAGCTTCCCTGCTGGAGCCGGGGCCAACGTCCTGACTTTC. Its translation: CASSFPAGAGANVLTF.

This clonotype came up a few times. The chain links TRBV7-2 to TRBJ2-4; D may match TRBD1 or TRBD2 (6 bases each). The CDR3 runs 16 residues. Germline CDR1 and CDR2: SGHTA and FQGNSA. The ends were cut back, 3 bases at V and 0 bases at J, with 12 bases in the middle. The CDR3 DNA is TGTGCCAGCAGCTTTGGGGGGCCTGGAGCCAAAAACATTCAGTACTTC. It codes for CASSFGGPGAKNIQYF.

The gene calls are TRBV6-1 and TRBJ2-7; perhaps TRBD1 as D (6 bases). The DNA end is more similar to TRBJ2-5, so the J call may be wrong. The CDR3 is made up of 14 amino acids. The germline V gene encodes CDR1 MNHNS and CDR2 SASEGT. The CDR3 is CASSRGQQRETQYF. The CDR3 DNA follows: TGTGCCAGCAGCCGAGGACAGCAAAGAGAGACCCAGTACTTC.

The genes are TRBV5-5 and TRBJ2-3; unclear D gene. Trimming shortened V by 6 bases and J by 1 base, and 12 bases separated the two germline ends. There are 14 residues in the CDR3. Germline CDR1 reads SGHKS; CDR2 reads YYEKEE (reference sequence). The CDR3 DNA reads as TGTGCCAGCACCCTAGGCGTGCGCACAGATACGCAGTATTTT. It codes for CASTLGVRTDTQYF.

This chain joins TRBV6-6 and TRBJ2-4; maybe TRBD1 (6 bases). Trimming stripped 7 bases from V and 4 bases from J, with 11 bases between. CDR1 MNHNY and CDR2 SVGAGI come from the germline V gene (reference sequence). The CDR3 contains 13 residues. The CDR3 protein is CASTVTGKNIQYF. CDR3 bases: TGTGCCAGCACGGTGACAGGAAAAAACATTCAGTACTTC.

V and J are TRBV7-2 and TRBJ2-5; 9 bases line up with TRBD1. The CDR3 is made up of 16 amino acids. With V trimmed by 3 bases and J by 5 bases, 10 bases remained unmatched. The germline V gene encodes CDR1 SGHTA and CDR2 FQGNSA. The CDR3: CASSFHPGQGFETQYF. CDR3 in DNA: TGTGCCAGCAGCTTTCACCCGGGACAGGGCTTTGAGACCCAGTACTTC.

Only a few counts were recorded for this clonotype. This chain connects TRBV20-1 to TRBJ2-1; 13 positions agree with TRBD2. CDR3 length equals 17 residues. CDR1 DFQATT and CDR2 SNEGSKA come from the germline V gene (reference sequence). The V and J ends lost 1 base and 1 base, in that order; junction bases with no gene match: 4. This CDR3 reads CSARGTSGRPSYNEQFF. The CDR3 nucleotides read TGCAGTGCTAGAGGGACTAGCGGGAGACCATCCTACAATGAGCAGTTCTTC.

This clonotype was counted once. This chain connects TRBV11-2 to TRBJ2-4; D unclear. The V end lost 5 bases, the J end lost 2 bases, and 10 bases lay between the germline ends. Germline V gene data show CDR1 as SGHAT and CDR2 as FQNNGV. The CDR3 loop spans 14 amino acids. The CDR3 DNA reads as TGTGCCAGCAGCCTCGGTGTGACCAAAAACATTCAGTACTTC. Amino acid sequence: CASSLGVTKNIQYF.

The V call is TRBV10-3, the J call TRBJ1-2; unclear D gene. The CDR3 has 15 amino acids. The V gene lost 6 bases and the J gene lost 0 bases, with 14 bases spanning the gap. In germline, CDR1 is ENHRY, CDR2 SYGVKD. This chain's CDR3 is CAIRVSAEANYGYTF. CDR3 sequence (DNA): TGTGCCATCAGAGTTTCGGCGGAAGCTAACTATGGCTACACCTTC.

The CDR3 loop is CASSPGVILDEQFF. The CDR3, as DNA: TGTGCCAGCAGCCCGGGAGTAATCTTAGATGAGCAGTTCTTC. The gene calls are TRBV6-1 and TRBJ2-1, with D perhaps TRBD2 (6 bases). V gave up 6 bases and J gave up 8 bases, with 17 bases separating them. The CDR3 has 14 residues. The germline gives CDR1 MNHNS, CDR2 SASEGT.

V usage is TRBV20-1 and J usage is TRBJ2-3; D unclear. V lost 0 bases to trimming and J lost 1 base, with 8 bases between them. CDR1 and CDR2 from the germline V gene are DFQATT and SNEGSKA (reference sequence). This CDR3 is built from 14 residues. CDR3 amino acids: CSARDPIGTDTQYF. The CDR3 nucleotides read TGCAGTGCTAGAGACCCTATTGGCACAGATACGCAGTATTTT.

The CDR3 DNA follows: TGCAGCGTTGAGGTCCTCGGGAACACTGAAGCTTTCTTT. Protein: CSVEVLGNTEAFF. The chain employs TRBV29-1 and TRBJ1-1; D unclear. This CDR3 has 13 amino acids. With 3 bases removed from V and 1 base from J, the gap between germline ends came to 9 bases. Germline CDR1 SQVTM, CDR2 ANQGSEA.

The chain joins TRBV21-1 to TRBJ2-5; the tabulated D call, TRBD1, remains unverified against the DNA. TRBV21-1 is termed a pseudogene. The CDR3 length is 15 residues. The CDR3 here is CASSKEKWGQETQYF. CDR3 DNA: TGTGCCAGCAGCAAGGAGAAGTGGGGGCAAGAGACCCAGTACTTC.

The gene calls are TRBV27 and TRBJ2-1; 14 positions match TRBD2. The CDR3 is 16 amino acids. The V gene's germline CDR1 is MNHEY and CDR2 SMNVEV (reference sequence). The V gene end was trimmed by 7 bases and the J gene end by 9 bases; junction bases not matched to a gene: 11. This chain's CDR3 is CASKSAGTSGSSEQFF. As DNA, the CDR3 is TGTGCCAGCAAATCCGCCGGGACTAGCGGGAGCAGTGAGCAGTTCTTC.

The chain is built from TRBV7-2 and TRBJ2-5; the D gene is possibly TRBD2 (6 bases). The J call may be wrong; the DNA end is better matched by TRBJ2-7. This CDR3 is built from 13 residues. Germline-derived CDR1 and CDR2 are SGHTA and FQGNSA. The CDR3 is CASSPQGGAEQYF. Here the CDR3 DNA reads TGTGCCAGTAGCCCCCAAGGAGGGGCCGAGCAGTACTTC.

Remarks on this clonotype: A read error may produce the germline difference seen at one junction end. The V call is TRBV12-3 or TRBV12-4, the J call TRBJ2-7; TRBD2 matches 7 bases. CDR3 size: 14 residues. DNA of the CDR3: TGTGCCAGTAGTTTGGGGCGGGAGCTTTACGAGCAGTACTTC. Its translation is CASSLGRELYEQYF.

The chain carries TRBV7-9 and TRBJ2-3, with a weak D call TRBD1 (5 bases). Germline lookup yields CDR1 SEHNR and CDR2 FQNEAQ (reference sequence). Between the trimmed V and J ends, which lost 5 bases and 2 bases, there was a span of 11 bases. There are 14 residues in the CDR3. CDR3: CASSRWGFTDTQYF. The CDR3 coding sequence is TGTGCCAGCAGCAGATGGGGCTTCACAGATACGCAGTATTTT.

V usage is TRBV5-1 and J usage is TRBJ2-4, with 12 bases that match TRBD1. J was trimmed by 13 bases and V by 2 bases; bases with no gene match: 7. This CDR3 is 14 amino acids long. From germline, CDR1 is SGHRS and CDR2 YFSETQ. The DNA of the CDR3 is TGCGCCAGCAGCTTTGGGACAGGGGGCGATGAGCAGTACTTC. This gives the protein CASSFGTGGDEQYF.

This clonotype was observed a handful of times. CDR3 amino acids: CASRGGVLRTDTQYF. The CDR3, as DNA: TGTGCCAGCCGAGGGGGGGTACTTCGCACAGATACGCAGTATTTT. V usage is TRBV27 and J usage is TRBJ2-3; perhaps TRBD2 as D (7 bases). Trimming stripped 8 bases from V and 1 base from J, with 16 bases between. This CDR3 comprises 15 residues. Germline CDR1 is MNHEY and CDR2 is SMNVEV (reference sequence).

The genes are TRBV30 and TRBJ1-4; no reliable D call. Trimming took 3 bases from V and 8 from J, leaving 4 bases between them. Germline V gene data show CDR1 as GTSNPN and CDR2 as SVGIG (reference sequence). This CDR3 region has 10 residues. The CDR3 DNA is TGTGCCTGGAGGAAGGAAAAACTGTTTTTT. It specifies CAWRKEKLFF.